Sequencing of this TCR beta chain was carried out in a study of PD-1 blockade in classical Hodgkin lymphoma. Comment on this clone: Its antigen remains unidentified.

Germline trimming cut 2 bases from V and 2 bases from J; bases unmatched to any gene: 6. Germline assignment: CDR1 ENHRY and CDR2 SYGVKD. This CDR3 contains 16 residues. Repertoires were generated with immunoSEQ multiplex PCR, while TCRdb's copy carries only in-frame clones and drops some. Of roughly 20,000 clones listed, approximately 85% were seen once; the top ten hold roughly 13%. Study-wide points: Compared with healthy donors, newly diagnosed patients reportedly showed lower baseline TCR diversity. Diversity similar to that of newly diagnosed patients was seen at baseline in complete responders. Compared with baseline, CD4+ but not CD8+ TCR diversity had risen significantly by C4D1.

Documented time point: cycle 4 day 1 (C4D1), after five to seven weeks of nivolumab. Patients all relapsed after autologous stem cell transplantation, and there was variation in brentuximab vedotin exposure. The sequence was obtained from a human donor with classical Hodgkin lymphoma. The chain links TRBV10-3 to TRBJ2-1; TRBD1 aligns across 7 bases. The material sequenced was peripheral blood mononuclear cells (PBMCs), taken before the fourth cycle of nivolumab. In nucleotides, the CDR3 is TGTGCCATCAGTGAGCTCCCCGGGACAGCCTACAATGAGCAGTTCTTC. It translates to CAISELPGTAYNEQFF.